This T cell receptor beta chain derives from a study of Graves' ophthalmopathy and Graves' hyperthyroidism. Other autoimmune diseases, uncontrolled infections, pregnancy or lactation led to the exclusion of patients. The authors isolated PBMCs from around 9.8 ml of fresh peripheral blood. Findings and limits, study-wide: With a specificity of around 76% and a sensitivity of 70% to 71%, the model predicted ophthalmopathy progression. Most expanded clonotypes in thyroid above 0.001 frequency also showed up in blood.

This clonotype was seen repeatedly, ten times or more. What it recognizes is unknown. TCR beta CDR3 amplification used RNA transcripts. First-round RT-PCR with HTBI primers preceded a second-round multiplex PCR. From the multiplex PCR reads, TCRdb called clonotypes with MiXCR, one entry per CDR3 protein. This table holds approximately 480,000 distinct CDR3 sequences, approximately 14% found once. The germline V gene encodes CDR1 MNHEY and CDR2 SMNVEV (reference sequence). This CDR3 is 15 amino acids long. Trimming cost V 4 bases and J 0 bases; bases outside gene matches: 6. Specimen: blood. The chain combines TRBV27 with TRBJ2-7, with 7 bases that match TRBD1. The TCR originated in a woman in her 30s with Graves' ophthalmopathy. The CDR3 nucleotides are TGTGCCAGCAGTTCGTTAGACAGGGTCTCCTACGAGCAGTACTTC. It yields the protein CASSSLDRVSYEQYF.